This TCR beta chain was observed in a study of CD8 T cells in ankylosing spondylitis. Study-level results: Reactive arthritis synovial fluid and blood were previously reported to contain some motif variants. From matched ankylosing spondylitis synovial fluid, disease-linked clones were reportedly recovered at significantly enriched levels. Disease-linked clones had a CD8+ phenotype and relatively low frequency in peripheral blood. It appeared that ankylosing spondylitis blood was characterized by a TCR beta motif of 8 or 9 highly homologous variants.

Note on this clonotype: Its matching antigen is unknown.

Quantitative barcoded 5'-RACE was used to prepare TCR beta libraries. TCRdb re-derived calls from the 5' RACE reads in MiXCR, one entry per CDR3 protein. The sample has around 540,000 distinct CDR3 sequences, 12% seen once; the top ten hold nearly 7%. The sequencing input was blood, either unsorted or a sorted T cell fraction (not recorded which). The clonotype was recovered from a male donor with ankylosing spondylitis.

CDR3 sequence: CASSVESGTGGEKLFF. As DNA, the CDR3 is TGTGCCAGCAGCGTAGAGTCCGGGACAGGGGGTGAAAAACTGTTTTTT. The V and J genes are TRBV9 and TRBJ1-4; 11 bases align to TRBD1. Trimming removed 0 bases from V and 7 bases from J; junction bases left unmatched: 5. Germline assignment: CDR1 SGDLS and CDR2 YYNGEE. The CDR3 consists of 16 residues.